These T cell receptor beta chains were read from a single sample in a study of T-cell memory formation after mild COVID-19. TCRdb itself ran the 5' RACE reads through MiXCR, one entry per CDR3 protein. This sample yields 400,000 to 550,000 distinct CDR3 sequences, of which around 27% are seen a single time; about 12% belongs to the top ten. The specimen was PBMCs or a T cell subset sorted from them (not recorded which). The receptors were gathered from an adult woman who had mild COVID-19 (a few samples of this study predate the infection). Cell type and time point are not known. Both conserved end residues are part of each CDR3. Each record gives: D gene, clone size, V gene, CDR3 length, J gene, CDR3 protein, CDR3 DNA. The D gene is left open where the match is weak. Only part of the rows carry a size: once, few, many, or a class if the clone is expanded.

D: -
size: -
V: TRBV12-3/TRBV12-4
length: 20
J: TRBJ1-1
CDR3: CASSPPQERRAPVRNTEAFF
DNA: TGTGCCAGCAGTCCGCCTCAAGAACGCAGGGCCCCGGTTCGGAACACTGAAGCTTTCTTT

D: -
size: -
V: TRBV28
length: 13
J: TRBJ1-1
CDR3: CASTEGLYTEAFF
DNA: TGTGCCAGCACGGAGGGCCTTTACACTGAAGCTTTCTTT

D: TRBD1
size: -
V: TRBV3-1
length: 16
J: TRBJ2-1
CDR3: CASSNRGYSSYNEQFF
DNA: TGTGCCAGCAGCAACAGGGGGTACAGCTCCTACAATGAGCAGTTCTTC

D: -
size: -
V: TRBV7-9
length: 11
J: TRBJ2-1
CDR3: CASSLTGQQFF
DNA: TGTGCCAGCAGCCTGACAGGACAGCAGTTCTTC

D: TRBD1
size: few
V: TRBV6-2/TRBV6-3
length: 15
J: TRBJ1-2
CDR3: CASSYSKGQNYGYTF
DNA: TGTGCCAGCAGTTACTCGAAGGGACAGAACTATGGCTACACCTTC

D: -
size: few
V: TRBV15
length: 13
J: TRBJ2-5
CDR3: CATSRDNAETQYF
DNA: TGTGCCACCAGCAGAGATAACGCAGAGACCCAGTACTTC

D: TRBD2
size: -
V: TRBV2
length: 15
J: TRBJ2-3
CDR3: CASRRLAGDTDTQYF
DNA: TGTGCCAGCAGGAGACTAGCGGGAGACACAGATACGCAGTATTTT

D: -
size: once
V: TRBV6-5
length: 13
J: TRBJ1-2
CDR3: CASTQQGRKGYTF
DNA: TGTGCCAGCACCCAACAAGGCAGGAAGGGCTACACCTTC

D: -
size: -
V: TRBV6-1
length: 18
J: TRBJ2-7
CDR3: CASSEWAVTRPSSYEQYF
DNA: TGTGCCAGCAGTGAATGGGCAGTAACCAGGCCCAGCTCCTACGAGCAGTACTTC

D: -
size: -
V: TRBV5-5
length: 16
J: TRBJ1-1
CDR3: CASSLSGGLGNTEAFF
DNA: TGTGCCAGCAGCTTGAGTGGGGGACTCGGGAACACTGAAGCTTTCTTT

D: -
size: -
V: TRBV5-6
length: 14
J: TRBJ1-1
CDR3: CASSLMRLNTEAFF
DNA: TGTGCCAGCAGCTTGATGAGATTGAACACTGAAGCTTTCTTT

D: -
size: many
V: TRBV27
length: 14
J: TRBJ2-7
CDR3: CASSSIASTYEQYF
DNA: TGTGCCAGCAGTTCCATCGCCTCCACCTACGAGCAGTACTTC

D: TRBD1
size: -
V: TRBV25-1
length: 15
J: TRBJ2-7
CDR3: CASTAGTGESYEQYF
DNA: TGTGCCAGCACAGCCGGGACAGGGGAGTCCTACGAGCAGTACTTC

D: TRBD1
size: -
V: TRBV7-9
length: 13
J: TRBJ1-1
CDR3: CASSVGTGTEAFF
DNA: TGTGCCAGCAGCGTGGGGACAGGCACTGAAGCTTTCTTT

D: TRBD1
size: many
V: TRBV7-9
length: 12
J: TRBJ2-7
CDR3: CASSRQGSEQYF
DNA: TGTGCCAGCAGCCGACAGGGGTCCGAGCAGTACTTC

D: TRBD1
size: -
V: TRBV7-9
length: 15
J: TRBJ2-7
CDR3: CASSFDRAVYYEQYF
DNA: TGTGCCAGCAGCTTCGACAGGGCGGTTTACTACGAGCAGTACTTC

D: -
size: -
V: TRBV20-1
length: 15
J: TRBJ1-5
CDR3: CSARGLTDSNQPQHF
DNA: TGCAGTGCTAGAGGACTAACAGACAGCAATCAGCCCCAGCATTTT

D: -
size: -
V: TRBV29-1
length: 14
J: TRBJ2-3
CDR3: CSVDPAGTTDTQYF
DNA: TGCAGCGTTGACCCCGCAGGGACCACAGATACGCAGTATTTT

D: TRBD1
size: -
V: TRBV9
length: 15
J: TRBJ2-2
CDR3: CASSVGQGATGELFF
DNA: TGTGCCAGCAGCGTAGGACAGGGGGCTACCGGGGAGCTGTTTTTT

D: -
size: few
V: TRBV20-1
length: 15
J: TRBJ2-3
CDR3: CSATTAGPGTDTQYF
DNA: TGCAGTGCAACAACTGCGGGCCCCGGCACAGATACGCAGTATTTT

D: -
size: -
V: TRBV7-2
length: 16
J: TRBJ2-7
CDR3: CASSLSGSGKRYEQYF
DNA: TGTGCCAGCAGCTTATCGGGGAGTGGGAAACGCTACGAGCAGTACTTC

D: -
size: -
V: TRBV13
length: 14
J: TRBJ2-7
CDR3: CASSPLGNFYEQYF
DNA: TGTGCCAGCAGCCCACTCGGGAACTTCTACGAGCAGTACTTC